Listed below are T cell receptor beta chains from one sample, sequenced in a study of blood T cell repertoires in COVID-19. The method was immunoSEQ multiplex PCR; TCRdb's version includes in-frame clones alone and lacks a portion of them. The table lists more than 200,000 clones, 86% of them singletons. The sequenced sample was peripheral blood. The receptors here all came from a woman aged 50 to 60 with COVID-19, enrolled during active disease. Both conserved end residues are part of each CDR3. The D gene is left open where the match is weak. Size values are once, few and many counts, or a class for expanded clones, and some rows have none.

d_gene,j_gene,v_gene,abundance,CDR3nt,CDR3aa
NA,TRBJ2-1,TRBV25-1,once,TGTGCCAGCAGTGCGAGGAGCTTGGATGAGCAGTTCTTC,CASSARSLDEQFF
TRBD2,TRBJ2-1,TRBV11-3,NA,TGTGCCAGCAGCTTAGTTGGGGGGACTACAAATGAGCAGTTCTTC,CASSLVGGTTNEQFF
TRBD1,TRBJ2-3,TRBV5-4,NA,TGTGCCAGCAGCTCCGACAGGGCGTTCACAGATACGCAGTATTTT,CASSSDRAFTDTQYF
NA,TRBJ1-2,TRBV4-1,NA,TGCGCCAGCAGCCAATTTCGGTCTAACCACTATGGCTACACCTTC,CASSQFRSNHYGYTF
NA,TRBJ1-3,TRBV6-6,NA,TGTGCCAGCAGTTACTCGAACCCCAGCTCTGGAAACACCATATATTTT,CASSYSNPSSGNTIYF
NA,TRBJ1-3,TRBV6-5,NA,TGTGCCGGATCGGACGGGGTCTCTGGAAACACCATATATTTT,CAGSDGVSGNTIYF
NA,TRBJ2-2,TRBV10-1,few,TGCGCCAGCATTTCATTGAACACCGGGGAGCTGTTTTTT,CASISLNTGELFF
NA,TRBJ2-7,TRBV24-1,NA,TGTGCCACCAGTGACCTAAGCTCCTACGAGCAGTACTTC,CATSDLSSYEQYF
NA,TRBJ1-1,TRBV28,NA,TGTGCCAGCTTGGACAGAAAAAACACTGAAGCTTTCTTT,CASLDRKNTEAFF
NA,TRBJ1-4,TRBV11-2,NA,TGTGCCAGCAGCCCCCGGACAAAAACTAATGAAAAACTGTTTTTT,CASSPRTKTNEKLFF
TRBD2,TRBJ2-2,TRBV19,NA,TGTGCCAGTAGTATCAGAGCGGGGGGCGGGGAGCTGTTTTTT,CASSIRAGGGELFF
TRBD1,TRBJ1-1,TRBV19,once,TGTGCCAGTACCAGCCGGGACAGCCGTAGTAGGGCTGAAGCTTTCTTT,CASTSRDSRSRAEAFF
TRBD1,TRBJ1-2,TRBV10-2,NA,TGCGCCAGCACTACAGGGGGCAGGTCTGGCTACACCTTC,CASTTGGRSGYTF
NA,TRBJ1-2,TRBV2,NA,TGTGCCAGCAGTGAGGGGGGGGCCTCCTTCTATGGCTACACCTTC,CASSEGGASFYGYTF
TRBD2,TRBJ2-2,TRBV30,NA,TGTGCCTCCGCTTTGGAAAGCGGGGGGGCATGGGCCGGGGAGCTGTTTTTT,CASALESGGAWAGELFF
TRBD2,TRBJ2-5,TRBV3-1/TRBV3-2,NA,TGTGCCAGCAGCTTCGGACTAGCGGGGAGGGAGACCCAGTACTTC,CASSFGLAGRETQYF
TRBD2,TRBJ2-1,TRBV7-6,NA,TGTGCCAGCAGCTCCTTAAGGACTAGCGGGGGGGATCGGAATGAGCAGTTCTTC,CASSSLRTSGGDRNEQFF
NA,TRBJ1-1,TRBV28,once,TGTGCCAGCAGTTGGAGGGGTGGTACGACTGAAGCTTTCTTT,CASSWRGGTTEAFF
TRBD1,TRBJ1-6,TRBV27,NA,TGTGCCAGCGGAGTCAAGAACAGGGGTAATTCACCCCTCCACTTT,CASGVKNRGNSPLHF
NA,TRBJ1-4,TRBV2,NA,TGTGCCAGCAGTATACAGGACGGCCAGGGACTGTTTTTT,CASSIQDGQGLFF
NA,TRBJ1-2,TRBV5-1,NA,TGCGCCAGCAGCTACGATGGGCAGGGGAGTAGTGGCTACACCTTC,CASSYDGQGSSGYTF
NA,TRBJ2-7,TRBV4-1,NA,TGCGCCAGCAGCCAAGACAGGGGGGCTTACGAGCAGTACTTC,CASSQDRGAYEQYF
NA,TRBJ1-2,TRBV5-7,NA,TGTGCCAGCAGCTTGTGTAGCTATGGCTACACCTTC,CASSLCSYGYTF
NA,TRBJ2-7,TRBV27,few,TGTGCCAGCAGTTTGGTCGCAGGGGCCTACGAGCAGTACTTC,CASSLVAGAYEQYF
NA,TRBJ1-2,TRBV6-5,NA,TGTGCCAGCAGCCCGGGGGGGAGTGGCGGCTACACCTTC,CASSPGGSGGYTF
TRBD2,TRBJ2-3,TRBV19,NA,TGTGCCAGTAGTTACGGGGGGGCCCCAGATACGCAGTATTTT,CASSYGGAPDTQYF
TRBD1,TRBJ1-1,TRBV7-2,NA,TGTGCCAGCAGCTTAGTAGGGGGCGAAGCTTTCTTT,CASSLVGGEAFF
TRBD2,TRBJ2-5,TRBV5-4,NA,TGTGCCAGCAGCGTCCCGGGGGGAGAAGAGACCCAGTACTTC,CASSVPGGEETQYF
TRBD1,TRBJ2-2,TRBV12-5,NA,TGTGCTAGTGGTCGGGACAGGGGGCCGAACACCGGGGAGCTGTTTTTT,CASGRDRGPNTGELFF